These 14 T cell receptor beta chains were all obtained from the same sample, sequenced in a study of CD8+CD57+ T cells in acquired aplastic anemia. General study points: CD8+CD57+ cells in patients trailed total CD4+ and CD8+ pools in diversity.

For sequencing, patients were chosen who had shown expansion of CD8+CD57+ cells by flow cytometry. The TCR beta profiling, which covered VDJ combination and CDR3 sequence, was carried out using genomic DNA as the template. A single record per CDR3 protein comes from TCRdb applying MiXCR to the reads. Of some 16,000 distinct CDR3 sequences in the sample, less than 45% were seen once. These receptors have no known antigen. The sample comprised CD8+CD57+ T cells sorted from PBMCs. Subset denoted: bead-enriched CD8+CD57+ effector memory T cells from SAA patients. The receptors originated from a human donor with aplastic anemia.

This clonotype occurred many times. V and J are TRBV2 and TRBJ1-5; D remains ambiguous. Looked up from germline, CDR1 is SNHLY and CDR2 is FYNNEI. The CDR3 runs to 12 residues. The V and J ends lost 0 bases and 7 bases respectively, with 4 bases between them. In nucleotides, the CDR3 is TGTGCCAGCAGTGAAGCTATCCAGCCCCAGCATTTT. It specifies CASSEAIQPQHF.

This rearrangement joins TRBV5-5 to TRBJ1-2; D is ambiguous. The germline V and J ends were trimmed by 7 bases and 2 bases, with 12 bases remaining between them. The CDR3 covers 13 residues. Germline V gene sequence: CDR1 SGHKS, CDR2 YYEKEE (reference sequence). DNA for the CDR3: TGTGCCAGCGGGCCCGACCGGAACTATGGCTACACCTTC. This translates into CASGPDRNYGYTF.

By proportion, this clonotype is large. V is TRBV15 and J is TRBJ2-3; no firm D call. The CDR3 runs 13 residues. Per germline, CDR1 LNHNV and CDR2 YYDKDF (reference sequence). The V end was cut by 5 bases, the J end by 1 base, with 7 bases between. CDR3 DNA: TGTGCCACCAGCGTTGGGGGCACAGATACGCAGTATTTT. It translates to CATSVGGTDTQYF.

The chain combines TRBV15 with TRBJ2-7; D gene unclear. The CDR3 spans 16 residues. CDR1 is LNHNV and CDR2 is YYDKDF in the germline V gene (reference sequence). Trimming removed 3 bases from V and 3 bases from J, with 18 bases in between. CDR3 nucleotide sequence: TGTGCCACCAGCAGCCCCCGGTTACTCAATAGCTACGAGCAGTACTTC. It encodes CATSSPRLLNSYEQYF.

A few counts support this clonotype. The rearrangement links TRBV9 to TRBJ2-7, with 9 bases fitting TRBD1. The length of the CDR3 is 13 residues. Germline V lookup: CDR1 SGDLS, CDR2 YYNGEE. V gave up 3 bases and J gave up 3 bases; unmatched junction bases: 1. CDR3: CASSGTGVYEQYF. In nucleotides, the CDR3 is TGTGCCAGCAGCGGGACAGGGGTCTACGAGCAGTACTTC.

V gene TRBV5-1 combines with J gene TRBJ2-3; D gene uncertain. CDR1 and CDR2 (germline): SGHRS, YFSETQ. V was clipped by 4 bases and J by 8 bases, with 11 bases between them. CDR3 size: 12 residues. The CDR3 is CASSELRITQYF. The CDR3 bases are TGCGCCAGCAGCGAACTTCGGATTACGCAGTATTTT.

This clonotype was picked up a small number of times. CDR3: CASRGISYEQYF. CDR3 DNA sequence: TGTGCCAGCAGAGGGATCTCCTACGAGCAGTACTTC. The chain links TRBV2 to TRBJ2-7; no clear D. The CDR3 runs to 12 residues. Germline CDR1 SNHLY, CDR2 FYNNEI. V was pared by 6 bases and J by 0 bases, with 6 bases between.

This clonotype appeared a single time. Mismatch with germline at one junction end may stem from a read error. The rearrangement uses TRBV10-3 and TRBJ2-2; the match to TRBD2 covers 9 bases. The CDR3 has 13 residues. The V gene's germline CDR1 is ENHRY and CDR2 SYGVKD. The CDR3 nucleotides read TGTGCCAGCAGTAGCGGGAGCACCGGGGAGCTGTTTTTT. The encoded protein is CASSSGSTGELFF.

The rearrangement joins TRBV25-1 to TRBJ2-1, with 13 bases that match TRBD2. The V gene's germline CDR1 is MGHDK and CDR2 SYGVNS. The CDR3 consists of 15 residues. The J segment lost 9 bases and the V segment lost 6 bases, leaving 8 bases of the junction unmatched. This chain's CDR3 is CASSSGLAGEREQFF. The CDR3 DNA follows: TGTGCCAGCAGCTCTGGACTAGCGGGAGAGCGTGAGCAGTTCTTC.

This clonotype has a count of ten or more. The rearrangement links TRBV4-1 to TRBJ2-7; D perhaps matches TRBD2 (5 bases). Germline CDR1 is MGHRA and CDR2 is YSYEKL. The CDR3 spans 14 residues. Trimming cost V 2 bases and J 5 bases, with 13 bases left between them. DNA for the CDR3: TGCGCCAGCAGCCAATCGGGGTCCCCCAACGAGCAGTACTTC. Translating it yields CASSQSGSPNEQYF.

Concerning this clonotype: One end of the junction is discordant with germline, which a read error may explain. The gene calls are TRBV10-3 and TRBJ2-1; tentative D call: TRBD1 (6 bases). CDR1 and CDR2 from the germline V gene are ENHRY and SYGVKD. The CDR3 extends over 15 amino acids. The CDR3 nucleotides are TGTGCCAGCAGTGGTTCGGACAGCTCCTACAATGAGCAGTTCTTC. It yields the protein CASSGSDSSYNEQFF.

This clonotype occurred many times. The chain is built from TRBV24-1 and TRBJ2-2; D may match TRBD1 or TRBD2 (5 bases each). CDR1 is KGHDR, CDR2 SFDVKD, per germline. Deletions cut 6 bases from V and 7 bases from J, with 14 bases between. The CDR3 has 14 amino acids. CDR3 nucleotides: TGTGCCACCAGTCCCTCCGAGGGGATCGGGGAGCTGTTTTTT. It is translated as CATSPSEGIGELFF.

This clonotype was found many times. This chain connects TRBV12-3 or TRBV12-4 to TRBJ1-5, with a weak D call TRBD1 (5 bases). Trimming took off 11 bases at V and 0 bases at J, with 14 bases between the two ends. CDR3 length: 14 amino acids. The CDR3 reads CASGSVNSNQPQHF. Here the CDR3 DNA reads TGTGCCTCAGGGTCCGTCAATAGCAATCAGCCCCAGCATTTT.

This clonotype turned up a few times. The rearrangement uses TRBV12-3 or TRBV12-4 and TRBJ1-2; D is undetermined. The CDR3 runs 11 residues. With 1 base removed from V and 6 bases from J, the gap between germline ends came to 3 bases. DNA of the CDR3: TGTGCCAGCAGTTTAGGGAATGGCTACACCTTC. This sequence encodes CASSLGNGYTF.